The T cell receptor (beta chain) under discussion was sequenced for a study of CD8+ T cells in alopecia areata. The V gene lost 5 bases and the J gene lost 0 bases, with 17 bases spanning the gap. Germline V lookup: CDR1 SGHTA, CDR2 FQGNSA. The CDR3 covers 17 residues. Extracted RNA was reverse transcribed into cDNA, the sequencing template. Only in-frame clones appear in the TCRdb table, and some are missing; sequencing was by immunoSEQ multiplex PCR. There are about 220,000 clones in the sample; about 58% occur only once, and more than 1.5% lies in the top ten. Noted treatment: oral pan-JAK inhibitor, 5-10 mg twice daily.

The specimen was CD4+ T cells sorted from blood, collected at week 4, from a patient treated with tofacitinib. The receptor's source is a human donor with alopecia areata. The chain recombines TRBV7-2 with TRBJ2-1, with D maybe TRBD2 (6 bases). CDR3 DNA sequence: TGTGCCAGCAGCGAAAGATACGGGACTCTCTCCTACAATGAGCAGTTCTTC. This codes for CASSERYGTLSYNEQFF.